This T cell receptor (beta chain) derives from a study of T cells in Graves' hyperthyroidism and ophthalmopathy. Background on the study: Once the initial diagnosis was made, peripheral blood was obtained before any treatment.

Using RNA transcripts as the source, TCR beta CDR3 regions were amplified. HTBI primers were used for first-round RT-PCR of the TCR CDR3. TCRdb re-called the multiplex PCR reads with MiXCR, one entry per CDR3 protein. The sample has a few hundred thousand distinct CDR3 sequences, 15% seen once. Patients counted as stable if ophthalmopathy did not develop within 18 months. Trimming pared 2 bases from V and 6 bases from J, leaving 13 bases between. Germline CDR1 is SNHLY and CDR2 is FYNNEI. The CDR3 extends over 14 amino acids. The sequence came from a woman in her 30s with Graves' hyperthyroidism. The chain couples TRBV2 to TRBJ1-2, with D maybe TRBD1 (6 bases). Sequencing input: blood. The CDR3 here is CASSETGGEDGYTF. The CDR3 bases are TGTGCCAGCAGTGAAACCGGGGGCGAAGATGGCTACACCTTC.